This T cell receptor (beta chain) was sequenced for a study of Graves' ophthalmopathy and Graves' hyperthyroidism. Only a few counts were recorded for this clonotype. Its antigen is still unknown. The sequenced template was RNA, covering the TCR beta CDR3 region. HTBI-primed first-round RT-PCR preceded second-round multiplex PCR. TCRdb called the multiplex PCR reads again in MiXCR, with one record for every CDR3 protein. The sample shows 260,000 or so distinct CDR3 sequences, around 45% of them seen only once. The germline V gene encodes CDR1 SGDLS and CDR2 YYNGEE. The CDR3 covers 13 residues. Deletions cut 4 bases from V and 3 bases from J, with 7 bases between. Exclusion criteria comprised other autoimmune diseases, uncontrolled infections, pregnancy or lactation in patients. Regarding the study as a whole: Blood was where most expanded thyroid clonotypes above 0.001 frequency also turned up.

The sequenced material came from peripheral blood. The V gene is TRBV9, the J gene TRBJ2-2; D remains unclear. The TCR comes from an adult man with Graves' ophthalmopathy. CDR3 in amino acids: CASSIRDTGELFF. The CDR3 DNA reads TGTGCCAGCAGCATTAGAGACACCGGGGAGCTGTTTTTT.